Sequencing of this T cell receptor (beta chain) was carried out in a study of HIV-infected patients and healthy controls. Germline lookup yields CDR1 SGDLS and CDR2 YYNGEE. V gave up 5 bases and J gave up 3 bases, with 16 bases separating them. The CDR3 covers 15 residues. Reverse transcription used about 510 ng RNA and constant-region primers for alpha and beta. Each of the alpha and beta chains got its own library through chain-specific third strand synthesis with indices. A single record per CDR3 protein comes from TCRdb applying MiXCR to the 5' RACE reads. The table has about 8,300 distinct CDR3 sequences, about a tenth seen once; the top ten hold 22%. Note on this clonotype: Its antigen remains unknown.

No cell fractionation was done, so the repertoire covers all unsorted peripheral blood T cells. Study-level findings and limits: HLA types of the donors remained undetermined. HIV+ repertoires were severely depleted of MAIT alpha-chain CDR3s, unlike healthy controls. Compared with controls, mean Gini indices were significantly raised in HIV-infected repertoires, possibly indicating oligoclonality. HIV-infected patients shared fewer CDR3 sequences between individuals than healthy controls.

The receptor's source is an adult with HIV infection. The J gene is TRBJ2-3, the V gene TRBV9; tentatively, D is TRBD1 (6 bases). The starting material was blood, obtained before antiretroviral therapy. The CDR3 loop reads CASSLRGQSTDTQYF. In nucleotides, the CDR3 is TGTGCCAGCAGTCTCCGTGGACAGAGTACAGATACGCAGTATTTT. Full variable domain (outside the CDR3, taken from reference TRBV9 and TRBJ2-3): DSGVTQTPKHLITATGQRVTLRCSPRSGDLSVYWYQQSLDQGLQFLIQYYNGEERAKGNILERFSAQQFPDLHSELNLSSLELGDSALYFCASSLRGQSTDTQYFGPGTRLTVL.